This T cell receptor (beta chain) was found in a study of cytotoxic CD8 clonotypes in ibrutinib-treated CLL. Study context: There were approximately ten relapsed/refractory patients and around 15 treatment-naive patients, and under 18 were IGHV unmutated. Partial responders approximately 24, complete 2; roughly 12 progressed and some 15 stayed in remission by median roughly 70 months.

Assay: immunoSEQ multiplex PCR; the TCRdb copy retains only in-frame clones and omits some. Of some 300,000 clones in the sample, 80% were seen once. Sequencing used PBMCs, obtained before ibrutinib treatment. This TCR came from a human donor with chronic lymphocytic leukemia.

The CDR3 nucleotides read TGTGCCAGTAGCATAACTAGCGGGAGGCAAGAGACCCAGTACTTC. Residues: CASSITSGRQETQYF. The V and J genes are TRBV19 and TRBJ2-5; 12 bases are shared with TRBD2. This CDR3 comprises 15 residues. The junction had 4 bases not matched to a gene; V was cut back by 6 bases and J by 2 bases. Germline V gene data show CDR1 as LNHDA and CDR2 as SQIVND (reference sequence).